This T cell receptor beta chain came from a study of T cells after yellow fever vaccination. Study-wide findings and caveats: Subsequent to the booster, the majority of primary-vaccination clones reappeared (under 98% CD4, approximately 90% CD8).

One entry per CDR3 protein, called by TCRdb with MiXCR from the 5' RACE reads. The sample has about 120,000 distinct CDR3 sequences; around 15% are singletons. Notes on this clonotype: Antigen specificity is unknown.

Sequenced material: CD8+ T cells sorted from PBMCs, taken 5 days after the yellow fever booster vaccination. The receptor was derived from a man younger than 35 who received the YFV17D yellow fever vaccine.

The CDR3 is CASSYSGVQKTQYF. Written as DNA, the CDR3 is TGTGCCAGCAGTTACTCGGGTGTTCAAAAGACCCAGTACTTC. The rearrangement joins TRBV6-2 or TRBV6-3 to TRBJ2-5; D is undetermined. This CDR3 spans 14 amino acids. Trimming pared 0 bases from V and 6 bases from J, leaving 11 bases between. CDR1 MNHEY and CDR2 SVGEGT come from the germline V gene.